This is a list of T cell receptor beta chains from one sample in a study of cytomegalovirus exposure and HLA in healthy donors. The protocol was immunoSEQ multiplex PCR, while the TCRdb copy is restricted to in-frame clones and leaves out a portion. The data show 150,000 to 200,000 clones, under 85% seen once. The sequencing sample was made of PBMCs. Receptors originate from a man in his fifties in good health and CMV-seropositive. Each CDR3 is given with its conserved first and last residue. The D gene is left open where the match is weak. Size is omitted from some rows. Given values are once, few, many or a class for expanded clones.

j_call cdr3_length d_call clone_size v_call cdr3_aa cdr3_nt
TRBJ1-6 16 TRBD1 few TRBV5-1 CASSLDQQGADSPLHF TGCGCCAGCAGCCTAGATCAACAGGGGGCTGATTCACCCCTCCACTTT
TRBJ1-1 12 - - TRBV7-9 CASSLELGHTFF TGTGCCAGCAGCTTAGAGCTGGGGCATACTTTCTTT
TRBJ1-2 14 TRBD1 - TRBV11-2 CASSILRTGGGYTF TGTGCCAGCAGCATACTTCGGACAGGGGGAGGCTACACCTTC
TRBJ2-7 14 TRBD2 - TRBV28 CASRLAGGPSEQYF TGTGCCAGCAGGTTAGCGGGAGGCCCTAGCGAGCAGTACTTC
TRBJ1-2 15 TRBD1 - TRBV13 CASSQRTGRLYGYTF TGTGCCAGCAGCCAGAGGACAGGGCGGTTGTATGGCTACACCTTC
TRBJ2-5 14 - - TRBV7-2 CASSFSGIQETQYF TGTGCCAGCAGCTTCTCCGGGATACAAGAGACCCAGTACTTC
TRBJ2-2 18 TRBD2 - TRBV7-8 CASSAPSGGTPPAGELFF TGTGCCAGCAGCGCTCCTAGCGGGGGGACCCCCCCGGCCGGGGAGCTGTTTTTT
TRBJ2-3 15 - - TRBV4-3 CASSQRGSAADTQYF TGCGCCAGCAGCCAACGTGGGAGCGCCGCAGATACGCAGTATTTT
TRBJ2-1 13 TRBD2 - TRBV9 CASSVAGGHEQFF TGTGCCAGCAGCGTAGCGGGGGGTCATGAGCAGTTCTTC
TRBJ2-2 14 - - TRBV7-9 CASISYRDTGELFF TGTGCCAGCATCAGCTACAGGGACACCGGGGAGCTGTTTTTT
TRBJ2-5 14 - - TRBV5-1 CASSLEHPQETQYF TGCGCCAGCAGCTTGGAACATCCCCAAGAGACCCAGTACTTC
TRBJ1-3 14 - - TRBV6-6 CASSPEYSGNTIYF TGTGCCAGCAGTCCCGAGTACTCTGGAAACACCATATATTTT
TRBJ2-1 16 TRBD2 - TRBV4-1 CASSQVGTSGSNEQFF TGCGCCAGCAGCCAAGTCGGGACTAGCGGGAGTAATGAGCAGTTCTTC
TRBJ2-5 14 TRBD2 - TRBV6-5 CASRLGSGAETQYF TGTGCCAGCAGGTTGGGAAGCGGGGCCGAGACCCAGTACTTC
TRBJ2-3 15 - - TRBV5-6 CASSLVWRSTDTQYF TGTGCCAGCAGCTTGGTTTGGAGGAGCACAGATACGCAGTATTTT
TRBJ2-1 15 TRBD1 - TRBV4-1 CASSQTGGKYNEQFF TGCGCCAGCAGCCAGACAGGGGGCAAATACAATGAGCAGTTCTTC
TRBJ2-1 19 TRBD2 few TRBV23-1 CASSQSRLASGNSYNEQFF TGCGCCAGCAGTCAATCGCGCCTGGCTAGCGGGAACTCCTACAATGAGCAGTTCTTC
TRBJ1-1 12 TRBD1 - TRBV28 CASSFQGAEAFF TGTGCCAGCAGTTTCCAGGGGGCTGAAGCTTTCTTT
TRBJ2-7 13 - - TRBV10-3 CAISEYSGYEQYF TGTGCCATCAGTGAGTATAGTGGCTACGAGCAGTACTTC
TRBJ1-1 16 TRBD1 few TRBV5-1 CASSFGSTGGAGEAFF TGCGCCAGCAGCTTTGGATCGACAGGGGGCGCAGGTGAAGCTTTCTTT
TRBJ2-4 16 TRBD1 - TRBV6-5 CASSYSGQVAKNIQYF TGTGCCAGCAGTTACTCGGGACAGGTAGCCAAAAACATTCAGTACTTC
TRBJ2-7 13 - - TRBV27 CASRNRLAYEQYF TGTGCCAGCAGAAACAGGTTGGCCTACGAGCAGTACTTC
TRBJ2-1 11 - - TRBV27 CASRINFEQFF TGTGCCAGCAGAATTAATTTTGAGCAGTTCTTC
TRBJ2-1 16 TRBD2 few TRBV5-6 CASSYPSLAVFNEQFF TGTGCCAGCAGCTACCCCTCTCTAGCGGTCTTCAATGAGCAGTTCTTC
TRBJ2-2 15 - few TRBV27 CASSFTGTNTGELFF TGTGCCAGCAGTTTCACAGGGACGAACACCGGGGAGCTGTTTTTT
TRBJ2-6 17 TRBD1 few TRBV28 CASSFRDRVSGANVLTF TGTGCCAGCAGTTTCAGGGACAGGGTCTCTGGGGCCAACGTCCTGACTTTC
TRBJ1-6 14 - - TRBV7-9 CASRMENQNSPLHF TGTGCCAGCAGGATGGAGAACCAAAATTCACCCCTCCACTTT